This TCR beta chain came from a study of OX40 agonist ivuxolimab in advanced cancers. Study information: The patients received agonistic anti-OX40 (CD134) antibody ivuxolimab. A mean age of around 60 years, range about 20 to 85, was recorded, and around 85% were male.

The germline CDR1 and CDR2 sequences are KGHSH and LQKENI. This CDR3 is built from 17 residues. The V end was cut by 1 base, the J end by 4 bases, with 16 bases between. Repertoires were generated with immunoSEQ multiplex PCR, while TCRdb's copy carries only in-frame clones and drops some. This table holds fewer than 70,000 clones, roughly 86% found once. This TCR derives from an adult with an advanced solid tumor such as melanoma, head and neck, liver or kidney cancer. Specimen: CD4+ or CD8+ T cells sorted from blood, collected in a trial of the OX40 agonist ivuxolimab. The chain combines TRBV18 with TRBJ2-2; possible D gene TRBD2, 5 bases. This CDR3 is CASSPLRGNILTGELFF. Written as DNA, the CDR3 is TGTGCCAGCTCACCACTCAGAGGGAATATCCTCACCGGGGAGCTGTTTTTT.